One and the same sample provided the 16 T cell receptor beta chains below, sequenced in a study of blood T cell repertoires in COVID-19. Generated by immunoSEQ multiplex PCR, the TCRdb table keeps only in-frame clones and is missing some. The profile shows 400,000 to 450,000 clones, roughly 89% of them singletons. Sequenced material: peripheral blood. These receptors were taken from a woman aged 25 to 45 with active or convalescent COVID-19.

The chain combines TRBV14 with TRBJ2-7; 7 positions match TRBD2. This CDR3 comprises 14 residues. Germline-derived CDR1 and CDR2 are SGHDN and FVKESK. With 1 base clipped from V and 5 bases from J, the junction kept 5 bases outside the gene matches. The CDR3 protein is CASSQGGGVHEQYF. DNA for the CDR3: TGTGCCAGCAGCCAAGGGGGGGGAGTACACGAGCAGTACTTC.

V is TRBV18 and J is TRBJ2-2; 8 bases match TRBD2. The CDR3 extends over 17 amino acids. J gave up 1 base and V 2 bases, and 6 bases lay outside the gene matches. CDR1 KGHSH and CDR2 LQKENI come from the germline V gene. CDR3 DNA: TGTGCCAGCTCACCAACGGTAGCGGGGAGGAACACCGGGGAGCTGTTTTTT. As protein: CASSPTVAGRNTGELFF.

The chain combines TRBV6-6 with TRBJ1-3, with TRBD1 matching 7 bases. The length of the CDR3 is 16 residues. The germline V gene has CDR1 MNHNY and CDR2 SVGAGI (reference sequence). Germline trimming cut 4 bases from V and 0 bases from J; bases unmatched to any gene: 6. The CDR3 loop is CASSSRDSASGNTIYF. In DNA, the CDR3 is TGTGCCAGCAGTTCGCGGGACAGCGCCTCTGGAAACACCATATATTTT.

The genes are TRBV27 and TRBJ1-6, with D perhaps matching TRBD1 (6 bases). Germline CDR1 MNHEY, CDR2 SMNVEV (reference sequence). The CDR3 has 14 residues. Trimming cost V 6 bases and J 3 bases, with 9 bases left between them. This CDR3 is CASRSDSYNSPLHF. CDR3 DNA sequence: TGTGCCAGCAGGTCGGACAGCTATAATTCACCCCTCCACTTT.

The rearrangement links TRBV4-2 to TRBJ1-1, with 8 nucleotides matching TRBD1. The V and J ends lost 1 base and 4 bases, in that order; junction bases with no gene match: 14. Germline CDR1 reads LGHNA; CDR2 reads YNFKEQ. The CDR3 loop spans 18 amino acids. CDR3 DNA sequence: TGTGCCAGCAGCCAAGCCAGACTAGGTGGGACAGGTCCCACTGAAGCTTTCTTT. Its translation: CASSQARLGGTGPTEAFF.

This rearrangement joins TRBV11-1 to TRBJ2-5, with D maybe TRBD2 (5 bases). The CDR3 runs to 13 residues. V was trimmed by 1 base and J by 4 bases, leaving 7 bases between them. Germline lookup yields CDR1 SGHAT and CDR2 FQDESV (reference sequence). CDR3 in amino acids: CASSLGTRETQYF. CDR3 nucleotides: TGTGCCAGCAGCTTAGGGACTCGAGAGACCCAGTACTTC.

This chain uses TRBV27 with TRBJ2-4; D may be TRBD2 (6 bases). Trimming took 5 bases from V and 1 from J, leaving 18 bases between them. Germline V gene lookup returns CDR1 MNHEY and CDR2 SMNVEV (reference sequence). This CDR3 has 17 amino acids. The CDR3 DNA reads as TGTGCCAGCAGTCAACCGGGACTCTCGGAGGCCAAAAACATTCAGTACTTC. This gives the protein CASSQPGLSEAKNIQYF.

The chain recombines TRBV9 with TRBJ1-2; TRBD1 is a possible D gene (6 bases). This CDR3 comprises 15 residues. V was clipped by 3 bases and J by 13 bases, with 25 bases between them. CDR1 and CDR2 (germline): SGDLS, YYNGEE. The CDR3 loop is CASSAFPGQSPTTTF. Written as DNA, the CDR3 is TGTGCCAGCAGCGCCTTCCCTGGACAGTCTCCCACCACCACCTTC. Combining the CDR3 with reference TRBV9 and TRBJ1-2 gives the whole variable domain DSGVTQTPKHLITATGQRVTLRCSPRSGDLSVYWYQQSLDQGLQFLIQYYNGEERAKGNILERFSAQQFPDLHSELNLSSLELGDSALYFCASSAFPGQSPTTTFGSGTRLTVV.

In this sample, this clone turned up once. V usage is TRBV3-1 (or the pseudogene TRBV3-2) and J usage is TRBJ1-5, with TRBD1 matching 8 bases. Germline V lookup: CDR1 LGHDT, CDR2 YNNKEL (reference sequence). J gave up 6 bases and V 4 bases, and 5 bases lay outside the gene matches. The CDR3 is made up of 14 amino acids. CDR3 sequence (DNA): TGTGCCAGCAGCCCGCAGGGGGCCAGTCAGCCCCAGCATTTT. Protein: CASSPQGASQPQHF.

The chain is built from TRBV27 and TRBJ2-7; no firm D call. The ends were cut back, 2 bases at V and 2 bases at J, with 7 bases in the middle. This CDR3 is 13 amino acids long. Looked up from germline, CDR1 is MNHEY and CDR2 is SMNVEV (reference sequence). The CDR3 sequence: CASSLNPTYEQYF. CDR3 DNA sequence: TGTGCCAGCAGTTTAAACCCTACCTACGAGCAGTACTTC.

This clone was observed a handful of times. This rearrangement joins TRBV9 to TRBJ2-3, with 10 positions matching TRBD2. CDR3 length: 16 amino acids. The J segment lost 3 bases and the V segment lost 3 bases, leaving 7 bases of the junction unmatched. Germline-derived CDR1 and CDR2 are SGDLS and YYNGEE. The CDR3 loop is CASSGERGGLTDTQYF. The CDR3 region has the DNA TGTGCCAGCAGCGGAGAGCGGGGGGGCTTAACAGATACGCAGTATTTT.

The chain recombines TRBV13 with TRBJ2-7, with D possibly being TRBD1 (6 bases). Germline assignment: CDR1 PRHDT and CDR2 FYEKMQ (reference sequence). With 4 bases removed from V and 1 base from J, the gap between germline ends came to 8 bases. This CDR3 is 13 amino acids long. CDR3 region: CASSYRVSYEQYF. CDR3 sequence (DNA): TGTGCCAGCAGCTACAGGGTGTCCTACGAGCAGTACTTC.

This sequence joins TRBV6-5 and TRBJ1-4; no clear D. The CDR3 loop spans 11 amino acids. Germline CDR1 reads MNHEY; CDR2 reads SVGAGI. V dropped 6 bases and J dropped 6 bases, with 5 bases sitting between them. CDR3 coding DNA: TGTGCCAGCAGGAGGGATGAAAAACTGTTTTTT. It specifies CASRRDEKLFF.

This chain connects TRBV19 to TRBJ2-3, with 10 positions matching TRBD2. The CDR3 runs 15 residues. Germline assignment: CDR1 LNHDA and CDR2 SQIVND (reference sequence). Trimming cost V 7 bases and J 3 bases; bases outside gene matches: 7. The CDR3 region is CASTSSGRSTDTQYF. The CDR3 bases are TGTGCCAGTACTTCTAGCGGGAGAAGTACAGATACGCAGTATTTT.

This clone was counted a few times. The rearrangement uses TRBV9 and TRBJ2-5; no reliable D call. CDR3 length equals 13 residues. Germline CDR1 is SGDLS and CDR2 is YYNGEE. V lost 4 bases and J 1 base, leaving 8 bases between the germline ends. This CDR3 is CASSPRLQETQYF. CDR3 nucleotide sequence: TGTGCCAGCAGCCCCAGACTCCAAGAGACCCAGTACTTC.

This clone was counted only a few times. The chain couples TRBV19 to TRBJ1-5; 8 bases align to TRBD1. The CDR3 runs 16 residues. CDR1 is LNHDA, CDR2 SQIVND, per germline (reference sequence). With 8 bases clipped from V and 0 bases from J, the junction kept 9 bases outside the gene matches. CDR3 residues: CASAGGAAISNQPQHF. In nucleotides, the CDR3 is TGTGCCAGTGCAGGGGGCGCGGCCATTAGCAATCAGCCCCAGCATTTT.